What follows are 7 T cell receptor beta chains derived from one specimen sequenced in a study of T cells in Graves' hyperthyroidism and ophthalmopathy. TCR beta CDR3 sequences were amplified from RNA transcripts. RT-PCR in the first round (using the HTBI primer set) targeted the TCR CDR3. TCRdb reanalysed the multiplex PCR reads using MiXCR and keeps one entry per CDR3 protein. The profile shows under 600,000 distinct CDR3 sequences, about 16% of them singletons. Input material: blood. These receptors all stem from a woman aged 40 to 49 with Graves' ophthalmopathy.

This clonotype appeared many times. The chain couples TRBV5-5 to TRBJ1-2; tentatively, D is TRBD1 (6 bases). Germline CDR1 reads SGHKS; CDR2 reads YYEKEE (reference sequence). V was pared by 4 bases and J by 5 bases, with 9 bases between. The CDR3 sequence is 12 residues long. CDR3 sequence reads: CASSPTGYGYTF. The DNA of the CDR3 is TGTGCCAGCAGCCCTACAGGGTATGGCTACACCTTC. Full variable domain (missing parts from reference TRBV5-5 and TRBJ1-2): DAGVTQSPTHLIKTRGQQVTLRCSPISGHKSVSWYQQVLGQGPQFIFQYYEKEERGRGNFPDRFSARQFPNYSSELNVNALLLGDSALYLCASSPTGYGYTFGSGTRLTVV.

This clonotype was seen repeatedly, ten times or more. This sequence joins TRBV28 and TRBJ2-1; 7 bases align to TRBD2. The CDR3 length is 14 residues. V trimming: 10 bases; J trimming: 8 bases; junction bases outside the gene matches: 14. The V gene's germline CDR1 is MDHEN and CDR2 SYDVKM. DNA for the CDR3: TGTGCCATCGAAAGATCTAGCGGCCACCATGAGCAGTTCTTC. Translating it yields CAIERSSGHHEQFF.

On this clonotype: With a much larger clone just one base away, this may be a read error. The V and J genes are TRBV7-3 and TRBJ1-1; D remains unclear. The germline V gene has CDR1 SGHTA and CDR2 FQGTGA. The CDR3 runs to 13 residues. The CDR3: CASSLYRSTESFF. In DNA, the CDR3 is TGTGCCAGCAGCTTATACCGGTCCACTGAATCTTTCTTT.

This clonotype was picked up a small number of times. The rearrangement joins TRBV6-5 to TRBJ1-5, with a possible D match to TRBD1 (6 bases). There are 20 residues in the CDR3. V was pared by 4 bases and J by 7 bases, with 32 bases between. Germline CDR1 is MNHEY and CDR2 is SVGAGI. The CDR3 protein is CASSFSIGGPFFRFYQPQHF. CDR3 coding DNA: TGTGCCAGCAGTTTCTCTATAGGGGGGCCGTTTTTTAGGTTTTACCAGCCCCAGCATTTT.

This clonotype appeared many times. The CDR3 region has the DNA TGTGCCAGCAGCTTAGCGCGAGGATCCAGGGATACGCAGTATTTT. Its translation: CASSLARGSRDTQYF. This chain links TRBV7-8 with TRBJ2-3; no clear D gene. V lost 0 bases, J lost 6 bases, and 13 bases lay in between. There are 15 residues in the CDR3. Germline V gene data show CDR1 as SGHVS and CDR2 as FQNEAQ.

Details on this clonotype: Compared with germline, one end of the junction differs, possibly owing to a read error. For the CDR3, the DNA is TGCGCCACCAGCAGGAACGGGGCTTACAATGAGCAGTTCTTC. Its translation: CATSRNGAYNEQFF. The V gene is TRBV5-1, the J gene TRBJ2-1; the D call may be TRBD1 or TRBD2 (5 bases each). Germline V gene data show CDR1 as SGHRS and CDR2 as YFSETQ. CDR3 size: 14 residues.

This clonotype was recorded many times. The gene calls are TRBV7-2 and TRBJ2-5; TRBD2 might be the D (5 bases). The CDR3 sequence is 18 residues long. V was shortened by 1 base and J by 2 bases, with 20 bases between the two germline ends. The germline V gene encodes CDR1 SGHTA and CDR2 FQGNSA. The CDR3 protein is CASSLGPSGGPNQETQYF. DNA for the CDR3: TGTGCCAGCAGCTTAGGCCCTTCGGGCGGGCCGAATCAAGAGACCCAGTACTTC.